This T cell receptor (beta chain) comes out of a study of shared clonotypes between healthy human individuals. In the case of this clone: Its antigen is unknown.

Generated by immunoSEQ multiplex PCR, the TCRdb table keeps only in-frame clones and is missing some. The table lists around 2,000,000 clones, roughly 91% of them singletons. This CDR3 spans 15 amino acids. From germline, CDR1 is LNHDA and CDR2 SQIVND (reference sequence). The trim removed 0 bases at V and 2 bases at J, leaving 4 bases unmatched. The naive CD8 population came from CD45RO-negative cells selected for CCR7, without terminally differentiated effector memory CD45RA+ cells. Overall study results and limits: Relative to their counterparts shared across all four donors, non-shared clonotypes exhibited diminished generation probabilities.

The TCR was taken from a man between 18 and 29 years old in good health. Some clones in this sample may be carry-over from other donors' samples. The chain carries TRBV19 and TRBJ2-7, with 7 bases matching TRBD1. Specimen: naive CD8+ T cells from PBMCs. This chain's CDR3 is CASSIDYGQAYEQYF. In DNA form, the CDR3 reads TGTGCCAGTAGTATAGACTATGGACAGGCCTACGAGCAGTACTTC. The full variable domain, its missing parts supplied by reference TRBV19 and TRBJ2-7, is DGGITQSPKYLFRKEGQNVTLSCEQNLNHDAMYWYRQDPGQGLRLIYYSQIVNDFQKGDIAEGYSVSREKKESFPLTVTSAQKNPTAFYLCASSIDYGQAYEQYFGPGTRLTVT.